The 25 T cell receptor beta chains below come from one sample, sequenced in a study of cytomegalovirus exposure and HLA in healthy donors. PCR primers comprised 60 Vbeta and 13 Jbeta primers. Repertoires were generated with immunoSEQ multiplex PCR, while TCRdb's copy carries only in-frame clones and drops some. This sample has 100,000 to 150,000 clones, with roughly three quarters found just once. Specimen: PBMCs. The receptors come from a woman aged 25 to 45 in good health and CMV-seronegative.

This clone was recorded only once. The rearrangement joins TRBV10-3 to TRBJ2-5, with 7 nucleotides matching TRBD1. The better agreement between TRBJ2-7 and the DNA end casts doubt on the J call. Germline-derived CDR1 and CDR2 are ENHRY and SYGVKD. The CDR3 covers 15 residues. The CDR3 nucleotides are TGTGCCATCAGGGCCTCCGGGACAGCACCGTACGAGCAGTACTTC. Translating it yields CAIRASGTAPYEQYF.

The CDR3 is CASSNDRLYGYTF. As DNA, the CDR3 is TGTGCCAGCAGCAATGACCGACTCTATGGCTACACCTTC. The J gene is TRBJ1-2, the V gene TRBV7-3; the D is unclear. There are 13 residues in the CDR3. CDR1 is SGHTA and CDR2 is FQGTGA in the germline V gene. With 5 bases removed from V and 4 bases from J, the gap between germline ends came to 11 bases.

J is TRBJ2-1 and V is TRBV27; 7 bases are a match to TRBD2. The germline gives CDR1 MNHEY, CDR2 SMNVEV (reference sequence). V was clipped by 6 bases and J by 8 bases; unmatched bases: 13. The CDR3 loop spans 15 amino acids. The chain's CDR3 is CASSPEAGEVYEQFF. DNA of the CDR3: TGTGCCAGCAGCCCCGAGGCGGGAGAGGTTTATGAGCAGTTCTTC.

The rearrangement links TRBV11-3 to TRBJ2-1; no clear D gene. The CDR3 totals 14 residues. In germline, CDR1 is SGHNT, CDR2 YENEEA. V was pared by 5 bases and J by 0 bases, with 8 bases between. CDR3 nucleotides: TGTGCCAGCAGCCAATTGAGCTCCTACAATGAGCAGTTCTTC. Protein sequence: CASSQLSSYNEQFF.

The table lists this clone with a count of one. This rearrangement joins TRBV25-1 to TRBJ2-1, with D perhaps TRBD2 (6 bases). Germline CDR1 MGHDK, CDR2 SYGVNS. The CDR3 extends over 17 amino acids. V was clipped by 1 base and J by 0 bases, with 13 bases between them. The CDR3: CASSESGGKGSYNEQFF. CDR3 nucleotides: TGTGCCAGCAGTGAATCCGGGGGTAAGGGCTCCTACAATGAGCAGTTCTTC.

The chain carries TRBV29-1 and TRBJ2-1; 9 nucleotides align to TRBD1. The CDR3 totals 15 residues. Germline trimming cut 2 bases from V and 2 bases from J; bases unmatched to any gene: 4. Looked up from germline, CDR1 is SQVTM and CDR2 is ANQGSEA. The CDR3, as DNA: TGCAGCGTTGAAAGGAGGGACAGGGCCTACAATGAGCAGTTCTTC. Translated, it gives CSVERRDRAYNEQFF.

The rearrangement links TRBV6-1 to TRBJ2-1; 11 bases fit TRBD2. Germline V gene sequence: CDR1 MNHNS, CDR2 SASEGT. With V trimmed by 6 bases and J by 7 bases, 8 bases remained unmatched. There are 15 residues in the CDR3. The CDR3 nucleotides read TGTGCCAGCAGAAAACTAGCGGGGGCGGTAAATGAGCAGTTCTTC. It codes for CASRKLAGAVNEQFF.

The chain couples TRBV11-2 to TRBJ2-1, with D hard to call. CDR1 SGHAT and CDR2 FQNNGV come from the germline V gene. V lost 5 bases and J 2 bases, leaving 10 bases between the germline ends. This CDR3 is built from 14 residues. As DNA, the CDR3 is TGTGCCAGCAGCGTTCACTTCACCTACAATGAGCAGTTCTTC. Its protein product is CASSVHFTYNEQFF.

This clone was counted only a few times. The V and J genes are TRBV30 and TRBJ2-5; TRBD1 matches 9 bases. The J call may be incorrect, as the DNA end agrees better with TRBJ2-7. The CDR3 covers 14 residues. CDR1 is GTSNPN, CDR2 SVGIG, per germline (reference sequence). CDR3: CAWSLWTGAYEQYF. CDR3 bases: TGTGCCTGGAGTCTTTGGACAGGGGCCTACGAGCAGTACTTC.

This chain joins TRBV11-1 and TRBJ2-7; 7 nucleotides agree with TRBD1. This CDR3 region has 14 residues. V was clipped by 5 bases and J by 1 base; unmatched bases: 5. CDR1 is SGHAT and CDR2 is FQDESV in the germline V gene (reference sequence). CDR3 sequence (DNA): TGTGCCAGCAGCCTAGGGACAGCTTCCTACGAGCAGTACTTC. This codes for CASSLGTASYEQYF.

V is TRBV5-4 and J is TRBJ2-3; no reliable D call. Germline loops: CDR1 SGHNT, CDR2 YYREEE (reference sequence). Trimming pared 1 base from V and 4 bases from J, leaving 7 bases between. The CDR3 covers 13 residues. The CDR3 DNA reads TGTGCCAGCAGCTTGAGAGGTTCAGATACGCAGTATTTT. Amino acids: CASSLRGSDTQYF.

The chain uses TRBV29-1 and TRBJ1-1, with D tentatively TRBD1 (5 bases). The V gene's germline CDR1 is SQVTM and CDR2 ANQGSEA. The V and J ends lost 6 bases and 0 bases respectively, with 14 bases between them. This CDR3 is built from 14 residues. Here the CDR3 DNA reads TGCAGCGTGGCGGGACTCCTAATGAACACTGAAGCTTTCTTT. Protein sequence: CSVAGLLMNTEAFF.

V usage is TRBV6-5 and J usage is TRBJ1-2; no reliable D call. CDR1 and CDR2 from the germline V gene are MNHEY and SVGAGI. The CDR3 is made up of 13 amino acids. V lost 7 bases to trimming and J lost 2 bases, with 11 bases between them. The CDR3 loop reads CASKKIANYGYTF. CDR3 DNA: TGTGCCAGCAAAAAGATAGCCAACTATGGCTACACCTTC.

The V gene is TRBV4-3, the J gene TRBJ2-3; 7 nucleotides align to TRBD2. Per the germline V gene, CDR1 is LGHNA and CDR2 is YSLEER. V lost 4 bases and J lost 1; bases outside the gene matches: 20. The CDR3 totals 20 residues. CDR3 nucleotides: TGCGCCAGCAGCCCTGACATGAGGGGTTACGCGGGAGAGGGCACAGATACGCAGTATTTT. Translating it yields CASSPDMRGYAGEGTDTQYF.

The chain employs TRBV11-3 and TRBJ2-7; no reliable D call. The CDR3 contains 15 residues. Trimming shortened V by 1 base and J by 2 bases, and 12 bases separated the two germline ends. Germline CDR1 is SGHNT and CDR2 is YENEEA. In DNA, the CDR3 is TGTGCCAGCAGCTTAGGAGGAGCCTTGGCCTACGAGCAGTACTTC. It codes for CASSLGGALAYEQYF.

The CDR3 DNA sequence: TGCGCCAGCAGCTTTGGGACTAACACAGATACGCAGTATTTT. Its translation is CASSFGTNTDTQYF. V and J are TRBV5-1 and TRBJ2-3, with 7 bases that match TRBD2. CDR1 is SGHRS, CDR2 YFSETQ, per germline. The CDR3 consists of 14 residues. Unmatched junction bases numbered 2, after V lost 2 bases and J lost 2 bases.

The chain combines TRBV7-2 with TRBJ2-5; maybe TRBD1 (6 bases). CDR3 length equals 13 residues. CDR1 is SGHTA, CDR2 FQGNSA, per germline. The V gene lost 5 bases and the J gene lost 2 bases, with 9 bases spanning the gap. The CDR3 is CASSEQGQETQYF. The CDR3 DNA follows: TGTGCCAGCAGCGAACAGGGTCAAGAGACCCAGTACTTC.

The count of this clone is one. V usage is TRBV25-1 and J usage is TRBJ2-3, with D maybe TRBD1 (6 bases). CDR3 length: 16 amino acids. The germline V gene encodes CDR1 MGHDK and CDR2 SYGVNS. The V gene lost 1 base and the J gene lost 1 base, with 12 bases spanning the gap. The CDR3 DNA sequence: TGTGCCAGCAGTGAATTGGGGGCATCAGGCACAGATACGCAGTATTTT. Its translation is CASSELGASGTDTQYF.

The rearrangement uses TRBV4-1 and TRBJ2-7, with TRBD2 matching 11 bases. The junction had 4 bases not matched to a gene; V was cut back by 4 bases and J by 2 bases. In germline, CDR1 is MGHRA, CDR2 YSYEKL. The CDR3 extends over 15 amino acids. This CDR3 reads CASSLGTSGAYEQYF. CDR3 nucleotides: TGCGCCAGCAGCCTTGGGACTAGCGGAGCCTACGAGCAGTACTTC.

The rearrangement uses TRBV5-1 and TRBJ1-1; D remains unclear. V dropped 0 bases and J dropped 4 bases, with 10 bases sitting between them. Germline V gives CDR1 SGHRS, CDR2 YFSETQ. This CDR3 is built from 14 residues. CDR3 region: CASSLEVGGTEAFF. The DNA of the CDR3 is TGCGCCAGCAGCTTGGAGGTGGGAGGCACTGAAGCTTTCTTT. The whole variable domain, remainder taken from reference TRBV5-1 and TRBJ1-1, is KAGVTQTPRYLIKTRGQQVTLSCSPISGHRSVSWYQQTPGQGLQFLFEYFSETQRNKGNFPGRFSGRQFSNSRSEMNVSTLELGDSALYLCASSLEVGGTEAFFGQGTRLTVV.

This chain uses TRBV4-1 with TRBJ2-7; no clear D gene. CDR3 length equals 15 residues. With 0 bases removed from V and 2 bases from J, the gap between germline ends came to 11 bases. The germline CDR1 and CDR2 sequences are MGHRA and YSYEKL. CDR3 nucleotides: TGCGCCAGCAGCCAAGAATTCGGGTTTCCCTACGAGCAGTACTTC. Protein sequence: CASSQEFGFPYEQYF.

The chain couples TRBV28 to TRBJ2-1; TRBD2 agrees at 12 bases. V gave up 3 bases and J gave up 6 bases; unmatched junction bases: 3. In germline, CDR1 is MDHEN, CDR2 SYDVKM. The CDR3 spans 15 residues. The DNA for the CDR3 is TGTGCCAGCAGTTTCGGACTAGCGGGACCCAATGAGCAGTTCTTC. It yields the protein CASSFGLAGPNEQFF.

The chain uses TRBV6-1 and TRBJ1-5; unclear D gene. The CDR3 contains 13 residues. Germline assignment: CDR1 MNHNS and CDR2 SASEGT. V was trimmed by 8 bases and J by 1 base, leaving 9 bases between them. CDR3 sequence: CASAGSSNQPQHF. In DNA form, the CDR3 reads TGTGCCAGCGCGGGGTCAAGCAATCAGCCCCAGCATTTT.

The chain recombines TRBV30 with TRBJ1-2; TRBD1 aligns across 7 bases. The J segment lost 8 bases and the V segment lost 5 bases, leaving 5 bases of the junction unmatched. This CDR3 is built from 11 residues. Germline lookup yields CDR1 GTSNPN and CDR2 SVGIG (reference sequence). The CDR3: CAWGTAGGYTF. CDR3 coding DNA: TGTGCCTGGGGGACAGCTGGCGGCTACACCTTC.

This clone has a handful of counts. J is TRBJ1-2 and V is TRBV19, with D maybe TRBD1 (6 bases). The CDR3 length is 14 residues. Trimming cost V 6 bases and J 3 bases, with 14 bases left between them. Germline V gives CDR1 LNHDA, CDR2 SQIVND (reference sequence). The CDR3 is CASRDSPEHYGYTF. CDR3 DNA sequence: TGTGCCAGTAGGGACAGTCCTGAACACTATGGCTACACCTTC.